This section outlines one T cell receptor (beta chain) sequence together with its context. V lost 8 bases to trimming and J lost 7 bases, with 12 bases between them. The CDR3 length is 12 residues. Germline V gene data show CDR1 as LGHNA and CDR2 as YSLEER. Authors' data handling: Amplification from reference gene primers served as the basis for estimated nucleated cell counts. Here immunoSEQ multiplex PCR was the method, and the copy in TCRdb shows in-frame clones only, minus some. V and J calls and clone size are copied from that table; D and trimming were computed from the DNA. Of 250,000 to 300,000 clones in the sample, 87% were seen once. This sample was taken from a study of blood T cell repertoires in COVID-19. Study background: Sites across the United States, Italy and Spain contributed samples from acute and convalescent COVID-19. Sources were T cells, B-cell-depleted T cells, or PBMCs; the material itself was cDNA or gDNA.

Sequencing was performed on peripheral blood. This rearrangement joins TRBV4-3 to TRBJ2-1; D remains ambiguous. The receptor was derived from a woman aged 45-65 years who had recovered from COVID-19. DNA of the CDR3: TGCGCCAGCGGCGATAGGAGAAATGAGCAGTTCTTC. Protein sequence: CASGDRRNEQFF.